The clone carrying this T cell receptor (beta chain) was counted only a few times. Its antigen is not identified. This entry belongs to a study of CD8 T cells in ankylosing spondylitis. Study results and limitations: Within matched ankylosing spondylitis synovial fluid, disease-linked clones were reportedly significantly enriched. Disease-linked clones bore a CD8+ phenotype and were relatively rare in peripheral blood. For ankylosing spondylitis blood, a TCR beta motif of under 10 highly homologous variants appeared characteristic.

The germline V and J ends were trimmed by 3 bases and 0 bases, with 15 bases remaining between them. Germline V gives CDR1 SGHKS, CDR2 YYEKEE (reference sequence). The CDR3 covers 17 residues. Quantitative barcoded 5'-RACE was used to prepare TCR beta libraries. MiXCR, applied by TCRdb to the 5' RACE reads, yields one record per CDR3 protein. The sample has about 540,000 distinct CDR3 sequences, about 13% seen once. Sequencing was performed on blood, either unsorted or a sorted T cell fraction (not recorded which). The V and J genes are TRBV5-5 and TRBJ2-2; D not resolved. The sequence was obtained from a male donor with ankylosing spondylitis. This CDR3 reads CASSSRSFGPNTGELFF. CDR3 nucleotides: TGTGCCAGCAGCTCGAGAAGTTTCGGGCCGAACACCGGGGAGCTGTTTTTT.